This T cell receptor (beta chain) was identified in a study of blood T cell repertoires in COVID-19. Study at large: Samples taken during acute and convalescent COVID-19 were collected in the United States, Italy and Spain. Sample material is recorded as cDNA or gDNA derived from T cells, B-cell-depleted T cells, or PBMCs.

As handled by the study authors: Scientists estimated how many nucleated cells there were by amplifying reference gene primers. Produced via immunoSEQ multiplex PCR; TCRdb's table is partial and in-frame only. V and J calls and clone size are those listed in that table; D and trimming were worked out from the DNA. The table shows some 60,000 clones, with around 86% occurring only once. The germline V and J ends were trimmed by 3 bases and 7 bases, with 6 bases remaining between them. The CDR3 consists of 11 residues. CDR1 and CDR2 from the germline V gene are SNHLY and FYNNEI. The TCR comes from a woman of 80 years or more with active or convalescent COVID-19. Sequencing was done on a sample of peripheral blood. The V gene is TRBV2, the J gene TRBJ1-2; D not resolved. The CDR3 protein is CASSDYGGYTF. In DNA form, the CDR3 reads TGTGCCAGCAGTGATTACGGTGGCTACACCTTC.